This note documents a single T cell receptor beta chain sequence. The sample originates from a study of blood T cell repertoires in COVID-19. Study in general: Acute and convalescent COVID-19 specimens originated in the United States, Italy and Spain. Sources were T cells, B-cell-depleted T cells, or PBMCs; the material itself was cDNA or gDNA.

Some clones are missing from TCRdb's copy, which holds only in-frame ones; the method was immunoSEQ multiplex PCR. The sample lists about 100,000 clones, approximately 86% occurring once. The CDR3 consists of 13 residues. CDR1 is PRHDT, CDR2 FYEKMQ, per germline (reference sequence). The ends lost 7 bases at V and 5 bases at J; junction bases unmatched: 6. The V and J genes are TRBV13 and TRBJ2-5; TRBD2 aligns across 8 bases. The sequenced sample was peripheral blood. The origin of this receptor is a man aged 50-60 years with active or convalescent COVID-19. CDR3 DNA: TGTGCCAGCACCGGGAGGGTTGGCGAGACCCAGTACTTC. The encoded protein is CASTGRVGETQYF.